Described below is a single T cell receptor beta chain sequence and its context. The antigen is undetermined. Data came from immunoSEQ multiplex PCR; TCRdb stores just in-frame clones and leaves some out. Among some 62,000 clones listed, roughly four fifths were seen once. These data belong to a study of a mutant IDH1 vaccine in newly diagnosed glioma. Time point here: week 47, end of study. Each dose delivered 300 ug of mutant IDH1 20-mer peptide subcutaneously with imiquimod. V lost 4 bases and J lost 3; bases outside the gene matches: 8. Germline V gene data show CDR1 as SGHVS and CDR2 as FNYEAQ. The CDR3 totals 16 residues.

The source was PBMCs, collected from a glioma patient whose treatment included an IDH1 peptide vaccine. The source of this sequence is a young man with glioma. The chain couples TRBV7-6 to TRBJ2-7, with 11 bases identical to TRBD1. Here the CDR3 reads CASSYPPGQGGYEQYF. DNA of the CDR3: TGTGCCAGCAGCTATCCTCCGGGACAGGGGGGCTACGAGCAGTACTTC.